The TCR beta chain described here comes from a study of blood T cell repertoires in COVID-19. Background on the study: Samples taken during acute and convalescent COVID-19 were collected in the United States, Italy and Spain. T cells, B-cell-depleted T cells, or PBMCs provided the cDNA or gDNA that served as material.

Authors' data handling: By means of reference gene primer amplification, nucleated cell counts were estimated. TCRdb's copy holds only in-frame clones and misses some; the assay was immunoSEQ multiplex PCR. The V and J calls and the clone size are those of that table, but D and trimming were determined from the DNA. The table lists 150,000 to 180,000 clones, 84% of them singletons. There are 15 residues in the CDR3. Germline CDR1 reads MGHDK; CDR2 reads SYGVNS. V trimming: 3 bases; J trimming: 1 base; junction bases outside the gene matches: 0. The chain joins TRBV25-1 to TRBJ2-5, with 12 bases aligning to TRBD2. Sequencing was performed on peripheral blood. The TCR was taken from a woman between 45 and 65 years old with acute or convalescent COVID-19. The chain's CDR3 is CASSETSGGQETQYF. In DNA form, the CDR3 reads TGTGCCAGCAGTGAGACTAGCGGGGGCCAAGAGACCCAGTACTTC.